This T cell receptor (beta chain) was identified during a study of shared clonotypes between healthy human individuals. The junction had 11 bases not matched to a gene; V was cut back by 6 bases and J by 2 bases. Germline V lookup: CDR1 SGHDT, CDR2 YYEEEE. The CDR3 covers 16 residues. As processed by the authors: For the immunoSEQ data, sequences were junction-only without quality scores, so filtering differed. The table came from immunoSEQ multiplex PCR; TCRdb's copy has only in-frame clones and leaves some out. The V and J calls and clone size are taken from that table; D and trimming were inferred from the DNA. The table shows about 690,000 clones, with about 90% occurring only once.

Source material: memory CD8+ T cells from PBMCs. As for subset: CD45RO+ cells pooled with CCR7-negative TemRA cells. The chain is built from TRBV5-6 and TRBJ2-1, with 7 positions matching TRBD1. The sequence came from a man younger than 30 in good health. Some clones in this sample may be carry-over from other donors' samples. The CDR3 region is CASTLTHDRAYNEQFF. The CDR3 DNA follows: TGTGCCAGCACCCTGACTCACGACAGGGCCTACAATGAGCAGTTCTTC.